The rows below give T cell receptor beta chains drawn from one sample of a study of blood T cell repertoires in COVID-19. Clones were sequenced by immunoSEQ multiplex PCR, and TCRdb holds only the in-frame ones, with some missing. This table holds about 160,000 clones, 75% to 90% found once. The sequenced sample consisted of peripheral blood. Every receptor here comes from a woman at least 80 years old with active or convalescent COVID-19. The CDR3 runs from the conserved cysteine through the conserved F or W.

v_call cdr3_aa
TRBV5-1 CASSPQQSPSTDTQYF
TRBV28 CASTHVANTGELFF
TRBV4-3 CASSQARSDTQYF
TRBV14 CASSRQSGTGNYYGYTF
TRBV7-2 CASSRVGEAFF
TRBV7-2 CASSLAGGVGQPQHF
TRBV12-3/TRBV12-4 CASSFNRGEAFF
TRBV6-1 CASSEADRYGYTF
TRBV6-1 CASSERTGVEKLFF
TRBV4-3 CASSQDLGTGWEQYF
TRBV7-2 CASSWIAGGETQYF
TRBV7-2 CASSLAGLTNTGELFF
TRBV6-5 CASSLTGVTEAFF
TRBV7-9 CASSPTLPGQWGNEQFF
TRBV9 CASSGRQGVDYGYTF
TRBV7-2 CASSLEQGLYGYTF
TRBV5-1 CASSLEAGGWEQYF
TRBV6-5 CASSPGPMNTEAFF
TRBV13 CASSFGGATGLGSNQPQHF
TRBV11-3 CASSTRFARETQYF
TRBV7-2 CASSPRGGTGAYGYTF
TRBV10-2 CASSGTSSAAETQYF
TRBV7-9 CASSPNGRGPNEKLFF
TRBV5-4 CASSYWTGEETQYF
TRBV4-3 CASSQERFIGGYTF
TRBV7-8 CASSLVVGANNQPQHF
TRBV7-2 CASRRTGDNYGYTF
TRBV25-1 CASSEEGEVYYNSPLHF
TRBV28 CASSGGGAVNTEAFF
TRBV5-6 CASSLRGYSNQPQHF
TRBV30 CAWRTGVNYGYTF
TRBV10-3 CATETGGEYEQYF
TRBV2 CASKLDRLLNTEAFF
TRBV3-1/TRBV3-2 CASSQDPLSVRRGASTDTQYF
TRBV29-1 CSVEVPAGGREKLFF
TRBV7-8 CASTLGGSGGLTDTQYF
TRBV30 CAWSPKLGFIRAFF
TRBV7-2 CASSSDWTGNKETQYF
TRBV3-1/TRBV3-2 CASSPTGPFNYGYTF
TRBV7-2 CASSLVEEQGARNEQFF
TRBV6-2/TRBV6-3 CASSRPGQGGSPLHF
TRBV30 CAWSVFGMPQHF
TRBV11-3 CASSRQGAREQYF
TRBV5-1 CASSLGGVTDTQYF
TRBV28 CASTPPTVAWTEAFF
TRBV7-2 CASSLIWGLNNEQFF
TRBV6-2/TRBV6-3 CASSLPPGVQETQYF
TRBV6-4 CASSDSARQGNYGYTF
TRBV19 CASSIRGSSGNTIYF
TRBV6-5 CASSYQAPTVTGELFF
TRBV5-6 CASSLGRGLSNYGYTF
TRBV29-1 CSVRGGYEQYF
TRBV2 CASRSGTTNEKLFF
TRBV14 CASSQVTGMYQETQYF
TRBV27 CASSPGTDYNSPLHF